Listed below are T cell receptor beta chains from one sample, sequenced in a study of T-cell memory formation after mild COVID-19. One entry per CDR3 protein, called by TCRdb with MiXCR from the 5' RACE reads. This repertoire shows some 180,000 distinct CDR3 sequences, 15% to 20% found once; its top ten account for more than 3%. Sequencing was carried out using PBMCs or a T cell subset sorted from them (not recorded which). The receptors were gathered from a man younger than 35 who had mild COVID-19 (a few samples of this study predate the infection). Cell type and time point are not known. CDR3s include the opening cysteine and the closing phenylalanine or tryptophan. A D gene is named only where the DNA matches it firmly. Some rows have no size entry. The others give once, few or many, or a class for an expanded clone.

TRBV7-9	TRBJ2-5	NA	12	NA	CASSLVAETQYF	TGTGCCAGCAGCTTAGTCGCAGAGACCCAGTACTTC
TRBV12-3/TRBV12-4	TRBJ1-1	few	14	TRBD1	CASSITGENTEAFF	TGTGCCAGCAGTATTACAGGGGAGAACACTGAAGCTTTCTTT
TRBV5-1	TRBJ2-2	NA	15	TRBD1	CASSLMTGHTGELFF	TGCGCCAGCAGCCTGATGACAGGGCACACCGGGGAGCTGTTTTTT
TRBV5-1	TRBJ2-3	NA	14	NA	CASSLFAGKDTQYF	TGCGCCAGCAGCTTATTCGCAGGGAAAGATACGCAGTATTTT
TRBV6-2/TRBV6-3	TRBJ1-5	few	17	NA	CASSYGIGRQPYQPQHF	TGTGCCAGCAGTTACGGGATAGGGCGCCAACCCTATCAGCCCCAGCATTTT
TRBV3-1	TRBJ2-2	few	20	TRBD2	CASSQDLGLAGSPNTGELFF	TGTGCCAGCAGCCAAGATCTCGGACTAGCGGGGAGCCCGAACACCGGGGAGCTGTTTTTT
TRBV15	TRBJ2-7	NA	11	NA	CATRGSGEQYF	TGTGCCACGAGGGGTTCCGGCGAGCAGTACTTC
TRBV20-1	TRBJ2-2	NA	16	TRBD2	CSATLTSGGITGELFF	TGCAGTGCTACGCTGACTAGCGGGGGAATCACCGGGGAGCTGTTTTTT
TRBV12-3/TRBV12-4	TRBJ1-3	many	14	NA	CASSLWSSGNTIYF	TGTGCCAGCAGTTTATGGAGCTCTGGAAACACCATATATTTT
TRBV5-1	TRBJ2-2	many	15	NA	CASSYGQRSTGELFF	TGCGCCAGCAGCTACGGACAGAGGAGCACCGGGGAGCTGTTTTTT
TRBV18	TRBJ2-3	few	16	NA	CASSPSGRGPQDTQYF	TGTGCCAGCTCACCGTCGGGGCGGGGGCCTCAAGATACGCAGTATTTT
TRBV6-5	TRBJ2-1	few	16	NA	CASSFSFAVEYNEQFF	TGTGCCAGCTCGTTCAGTTTCGCCGTGGAATACAATGAGCAGTTCTTC
TRBV7-9	TRBJ2-4	NA	16	TRBD1	CASSPRPGQGRDIQYF	TGTGCCAGCAGCCCTAGACCGGGACAGGGGAGGGACATTCAGTACTTC
TRBV7-2	TRBJ1-3	NA	15	NA	CASSLADAAGNTIYF	TGTGCCAGCAGCTTAGCCGACGCAGCGGGAAACACCATATATTTT
TRBV3-2	TRBJ1-1	few	17	NA	CASSQDRDRVLITEAFF	TGTGCCAGCAGCCAAGATCGGGACAGGGTCTTGATCACTGAAGCTTTCTTT
TRBV28	TRBJ1-1	NA	12	NA	CATTVMNTEAFF	TGTGCCACTACAGTCATGAACACTGAAGCTTTCTTT
TRBV7-9	TRBJ1-2	NA	14	NA	CASSRGEGLDGYTF	TGTGCCAGCAGCCGGGGGGAGGGGCTCGATGGCTACACCTTC
TRBV2	TRBJ2-5	many	13	NA	CASSEGPLWTQYF	TGTGCCAGCAGTGAAGGCCCCTTATGGACCCAGTACTTC
TRBV25-1	TRBJ2-7	NA	13	NA	CASSVTGTYEQYF	TGTGCCAGCAGTGTAACAGGCACCTACGAGCAGTACTTC
TRBV7-9	TRBJ2-7	few	14	NA	CASSLTRQAYEQYF	TGTGCCAGCAGCCTAACGAGACAGGCCTACGAGCAGTACTTC
TRBV20-1	TRBJ1-5	few	17	TRBD1	CSARGDPKGASNQPQHF	TGCAGTGCTAGAGGTGACCCCAAGGGGGCTTCCAATCAGCCCCAGCATTTT
TRBV5-5	TRBJ1-5	NA	13	NA	CASSWAGSQPQHF	TGTGCCAGCAGCTGGGCAGGGAGCCAGCCCCAGCATTTT
TRBV5-1	TRBJ1-4	NA	16	TRBD1	CASSSDPLTGAEKLFF	TGCGCCAGCAGCTCAGACCCCCTGACAGGGGCTGAAAAACTGTTTTTT
TRBV5-5	TRBJ1-6	NA	14	NA	CASSWDWTAQSLHF	TGTGCCAGCAGCTGGGACTGGACAGCACAGTCCCTCCACTTT
TRBV20-1	TRBJ2-5	NA	14	TRBD2	CSARRTSAGETQYF	TGCAGTGCTCGTCGGACTAGCGCGGGGGAGACCCAGTACTTC
TRBV5-1	TRBJ2-4	NA	15	TRBD1	CASSSRRQGTNIQYF	TGCGCCAGCAGCTCTAGGAGACAGGGAACGAACATTCAGTACTTC
TRBV6-2/TRBV6-3	TRBJ2-3	NA	17	NA	CASSYSVTEPHPDTQYF	TGTGCCAGCAGTTACTCCGTGACCGAACCTCATCCAGATACGCAGTATTTT
TRBV12-3/TRBV12-4	TRBJ2-3	NA	18	TRBD2	CASRPGLAGGPMTDTQYF	TGTGCCAGCAGGCCGGGACTAGCGGGGGGGCCAATGACAGATACGCAGTATTTT
TRBV7-2	TRBJ2-1	few	15	NA	CASALSVADYNEQFF	TGTGCCAGCGCACTAAGCGTGGCAGACTACAATGAGCAGTTCTTC
TRBV7-9	TRBJ2-5	NA	14	NA	CASSTKGIRETQYF	TGTGCCAGCAGCACCAAGGGGATAAGAGAGACCCAGTACTTC
TRBV28	TRBJ1-2	NA	15	TRBD1	CASSSRDSRNYGYTF	TGTGCCAGCAGTTCCAGGGACAGCCGTAACTATGGCTACACCTTC
TRBV27	TRBJ1-2	NA	14	NA	CASRASGGGYGYTF	TGTGCCAGCAGGGCCTCTGGGGGAGGCTATGGCTACACCTTC
TRBV10-3	TRBJ2-2	NA	13	TRBD1	CAIRQGGTGELFF	TGTGCCATCAGACAGGGGGGCACCGGGGAGCTGTTTTTT
TRBV7-9	TRBJ1-2	many	12	NA	CASSLEAFGYTF	TGTGCCAGCAGCTTAGAGGCCTTTGGCTACACCTTC
TRBV5-6	TRBJ1-6	few	13	NA	CASSLDTDTPLHF	TGTGCCAGCAGCTTGGATACAGATACACCCCTCCACTTT
TRBV5-1	TRBJ2-3	NA	16	NA	CASSLGVAASTDTQYF	TGCGCCAGCAGCTTGGGTGTAGCGGCTAGCACAGATACGCAGTATTTT
TRBV11-2	TRBJ1-2	many	15	NA	CASRDTSGTTYGYTF	TGTGCCAGCAGAGACACATCCGGGACAACCTATGGCTACACCTTC
TRBV15	TRBJ2-5	few	16	TRBD2	CATSSLLAGGPGTQYF	TGTGCCACCAGCAGCCTACTAGCGGGGGGACCGGGGACCCAGTACTTC
TRBV5-1	TRBJ2-2	NA	15	NA	CASTRPGLNTGELFF	TGCGCCAGCACCCGACCGGGACTGAACACCGGGGAGCTGTTTTTT
TRBV7-3	TRBJ2-5	NA	15	TRBD2	CASSPSAGEYETQYF	TGTGCCAGCAGCCCCTCAGCGGGGGAATACGAGACCCAGTACTTC
TRBV12-3/TRBV12-4	TRBJ2-2	NA	15	TRBD2	CASSQPGLASGELFF	TGTGCCAGCAGTCAACCGGGACTAGCGTCTGGGGAGCTGTTTTTT
TRBV7-2	TRBJ2-3	NA	15	NA	CASSSLGGRPDTQYF	TGTGCCAGCAGCTCCTTAGGTGGGCGCCCAGATACGCAGTATTTT
TRBV5-1	TRBJ2-6	NA	19	NA	CASSLDVGVASSGANVLTF	TGCGCCAGCAGCTTGGATGTGGGGGTCGCCTCCTCTGGGGCCAACGTCCTGACTTTC
TRBV11-2	TRBJ1-1	many	12	NA	CASSPGGQRAFF	TGTGCCAGCAGCCCCGGGGGCCAACGAGCTTTCTTT
TRBV7-2	TRBJ2-7	few	13	NA	CASSSSYSVSKYF	TGTGCCAGCAGCTCGTCCTATTCCGTAAGCAAGTACTTC
TRBV7-8	TRBJ1-4	few	16	TRBD1	CASSSPHRGPNEKLFF	TGTGCCAGCAGCTCGCCCCACAGGGGACCTAATGAAAAACTGTTTTTT
TRBV7-9	TRBJ1-1	NA	18	TRBD1	CASSRQVQGTGLGTEAFF	TGTGCCAGCAGCCGGCAAGTACAGGGGACCGGACTTGGCACTGAAGCTTTCTTT
TRBV10-3	TRBJ1-2	few	16	TRBD1	CAISEPPDRVDYGYTF	TGTGCCATCAGCGAACCACCGGACAGGGTAGACTATGGCTACACCTTC
TRBV12-3/TRBV12-4	TRBJ1-2	few	12	TRBD1	CASRKAGGGYTF	TGTGCCAGCCGAAAAGCAGGGGGCGGCTACACCTTC
TRBV3-1	TRBJ1-1	many	14	TRBD1	CASSQDRGCCEAFF	TGTGCCAGCAGCCAAGACAGGGGGTGTTGTGAAGCTTTCTTT
TRBV4-2	TRBJ1-2	many	15	NA	CASSQDKGAGRGYTF	TGTGCCAGCAGCCAAGATAAAGGTGCGGGAAGGGGCTACACCTTC